This TCR beta chain was recovered during a study of cytotoxic CD8 clonotypes in ibrutinib-treated CLL. Study at large: Outcomes included around 25 partial and 2 complete responses; after median roughly 66 months, roughly 14 stayed remitted and approximately 12 progressed.

For this clone: The same CDR3 is also encoded by other DNA sequences in this sample.

The assay was immunoSEQ multiplex PCR, and TCRdb's table has in-frame clones only and misses some. The sample gives 110,000 to 150,000 clones, roughly 80% of which show up once; roughly a quarter is in the top ten. Frozen-stored PBMCs produced approximately 2 micrograms of genomic DNA for TCR beta libraries. This CDR3 is 13 amino acids long. V was pared by 3 bases and J by 4 bases, with 2 bases of the junction left unmatched. Germline CDR1 reads SGHNT; CDR2 reads YYREEE (reference sequence). This clonotype originated in a human donor with chronic lymphocytic leukemia. This chain connects TRBV5-4 to TRBJ2-7, with TRBD1 matching 9 bases. The sample was PBMCs, taken after 12 months of ibrutinib treatment. The CDR3: CASSWDRVYEQYF. For the CDR3, the DNA is TGTGCCAGCAGCTGGGACAGGGTTTACGAGCAGTACTTC.